Sequencing of this TCR beta chain was carried out in a study of cytotoxic CD8 clonotypes in ibrutinib-treated CLL. Study-wide results and limits: Having risen at ibrutinib response, clonality had fallen back toward baseline by progression.

The germline V gene has CDR1 SGHRS and CDR2 YFSETQ. Trimming cost V 3 bases and J 1 base, with 17 bases left between them. The CDR3 is 16 residues long. Comments on this clone: Its target is unknown.

Sequenced by immunoSEQ multiplex PCR; TCRdb stores in-frame clones only, minus some. The profile shows roughly 200,000 clones, approximately 70% of them singletons. Sequencing was performed on PBMCs, taken after 12 months of ibrutinib treatment. The clonotype comes from a human donor with chronic lymphocytic leukemia. This sequence joins TRBV5-1 and TRBJ2-7; the D gene is possibly TRBD2 (6 bases). The CDR3 is CASSYLTRLGSYEQYF. Here the CDR3 DNA reads TGCGCCAGCAGCTACTTGACTAGATTGGGATCCTACGAGCAGTACTTC.